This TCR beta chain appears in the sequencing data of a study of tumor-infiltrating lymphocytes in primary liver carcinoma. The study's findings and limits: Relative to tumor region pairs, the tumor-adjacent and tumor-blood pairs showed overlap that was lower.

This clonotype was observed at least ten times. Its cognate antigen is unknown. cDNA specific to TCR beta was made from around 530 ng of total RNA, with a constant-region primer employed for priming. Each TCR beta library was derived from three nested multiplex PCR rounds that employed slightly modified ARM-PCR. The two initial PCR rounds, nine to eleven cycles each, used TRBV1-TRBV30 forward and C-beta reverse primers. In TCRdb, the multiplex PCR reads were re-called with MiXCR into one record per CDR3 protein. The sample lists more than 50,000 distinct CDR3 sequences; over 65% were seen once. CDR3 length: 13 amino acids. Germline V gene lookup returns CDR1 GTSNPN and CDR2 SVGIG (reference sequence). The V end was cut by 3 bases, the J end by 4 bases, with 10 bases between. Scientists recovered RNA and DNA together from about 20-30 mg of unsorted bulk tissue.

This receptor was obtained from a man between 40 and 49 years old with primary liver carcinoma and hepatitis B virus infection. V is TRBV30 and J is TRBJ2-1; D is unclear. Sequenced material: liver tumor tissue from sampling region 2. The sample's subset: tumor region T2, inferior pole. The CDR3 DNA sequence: TGTGCCTGGAGGGTGAACAGATACAATGAGCAGTTCTTC. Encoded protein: CAWRVNRYNEQFF. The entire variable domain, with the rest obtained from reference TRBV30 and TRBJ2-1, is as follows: SQTIHQWPATLVQPVGSPLSLECTVEGTSNPNLYWYRQAAGRGLQLLFYSVGIGQISSEVPQNLSASRPQDRQFILSSKKLLLSDSGFYLCAWRVNRYNEQFFGPGTRLTVL.